This T cell receptor (beta chain) was obtained from a study of early T cells in non-severe SARS-CoV-2 infection. Looking at the study overall: Bulk RNA taken from unsorted whole blood was sequenced, leaving chains unpaired.

This clonotype was seen repeatedly, ten times or more. Antigen: not known. TCRdb passed the 5' RACE reads through MiXCR, listing each CDR3 protein once. The sample yields 30,000 to 40,000 distinct CDR3 sequences, less than 6.5% seen once. Study-wide results and limits: VDJdb matching favored anti-spike CD8 responses, missing private and CD4 specificities.

The receptor was derived from an adult who was a healthcare worker with PCR-confirmed SARS-CoV-2 infection or an uninfected control (not recorded which). Sequences were obtained from whole blood.

CDR3 amino acids: CASSPDYEQYF. The DNA of the CDR3 is TGTGCCAGCAGTCCAGATTACGAGCAGTACTTC. The rearrangement links TRBV12-3 or TRBV12-4 to TRBJ2-7; D is undetermined. The V and J ends lost 5 bases and 4 bases respectively, with 6 bases between them. This CDR3 has 11 residues.